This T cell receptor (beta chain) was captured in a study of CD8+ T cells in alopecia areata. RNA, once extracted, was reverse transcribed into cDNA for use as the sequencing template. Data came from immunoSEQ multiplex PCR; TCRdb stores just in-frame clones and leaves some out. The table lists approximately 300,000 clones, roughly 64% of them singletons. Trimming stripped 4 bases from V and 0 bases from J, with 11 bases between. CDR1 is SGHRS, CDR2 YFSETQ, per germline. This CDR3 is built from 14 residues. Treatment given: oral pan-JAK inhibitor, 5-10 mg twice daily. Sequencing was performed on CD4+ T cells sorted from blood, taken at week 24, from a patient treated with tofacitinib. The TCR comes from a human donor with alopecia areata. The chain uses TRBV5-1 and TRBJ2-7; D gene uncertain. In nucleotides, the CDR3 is TGCGCCAGCAGCCTTGCCGCGAACTCCTACGAGCAGTACTTC. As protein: CASSLAANSYEQYF.